The clone carrying this T cell receptor beta chain was recorded at least ten times. The antigen is not known. Each patient came to thyroid surgery without any prior treatment (of any kind). In the authors' methods: To classify distant metastasis in papillary thyroid cancer, a model was built from CDR3 differences across clinicopathological groups. TCRdb reprocessed the PCR reads using MiXCR. These V and J calls originate from TCRdb's pipeline instead of the authors' own analysis. The data hold roughly 25,000 clones, with around 13% observed a single time. The data stem from a study of metastatic and nonmetastatic thyroid tumors. Study summary: Peripheral blood and tumor or nodule samples from malignant and benign thyroid patients were compared. The study, taken as a whole, reports: Reports indicated that malignant thyroid tumors showed significantly higher TCR beta diversity than benign nodules did, in blood and tumor.

With V trimmed by 4 bases and J by 3 bases, 10 bases remained unmatched. This CDR3 region has 16 residues. This chain joins TRBV12-3 or TRBV12-4 and TRBJ2-7; 9 bases map to TRBD1. This clonotype was obtained from a female donor with papillary thyroid cancer or a benign thyroid nodule (not recorded which). Some clones in this sample may be carry-over from other donors' samples. The sequenced sample consisted of blood. CDR3 sequence: CASSSSGQGLNYEQYF. The CDR3 DNA reads as TGTGCCAGCAGTTCCTCGGGACAGGGTCTAAACTACGAGCAGTACTTC.